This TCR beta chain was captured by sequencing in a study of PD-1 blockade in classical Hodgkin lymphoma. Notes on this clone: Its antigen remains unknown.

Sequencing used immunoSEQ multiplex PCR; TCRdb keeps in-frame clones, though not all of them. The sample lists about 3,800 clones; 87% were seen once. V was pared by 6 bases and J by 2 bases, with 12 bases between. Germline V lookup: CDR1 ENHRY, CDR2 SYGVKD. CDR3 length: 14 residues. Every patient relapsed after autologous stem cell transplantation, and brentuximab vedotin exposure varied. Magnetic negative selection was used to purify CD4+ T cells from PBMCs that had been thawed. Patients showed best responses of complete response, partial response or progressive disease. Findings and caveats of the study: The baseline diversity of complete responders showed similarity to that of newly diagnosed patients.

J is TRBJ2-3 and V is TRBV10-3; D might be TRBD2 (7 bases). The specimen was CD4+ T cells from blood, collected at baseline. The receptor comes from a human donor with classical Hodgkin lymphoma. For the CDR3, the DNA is TGTGCCATCAGAGTTGGGGGGGCCACAGATACGCAGTATTTT. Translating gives CAIRVGGATDTQYF.